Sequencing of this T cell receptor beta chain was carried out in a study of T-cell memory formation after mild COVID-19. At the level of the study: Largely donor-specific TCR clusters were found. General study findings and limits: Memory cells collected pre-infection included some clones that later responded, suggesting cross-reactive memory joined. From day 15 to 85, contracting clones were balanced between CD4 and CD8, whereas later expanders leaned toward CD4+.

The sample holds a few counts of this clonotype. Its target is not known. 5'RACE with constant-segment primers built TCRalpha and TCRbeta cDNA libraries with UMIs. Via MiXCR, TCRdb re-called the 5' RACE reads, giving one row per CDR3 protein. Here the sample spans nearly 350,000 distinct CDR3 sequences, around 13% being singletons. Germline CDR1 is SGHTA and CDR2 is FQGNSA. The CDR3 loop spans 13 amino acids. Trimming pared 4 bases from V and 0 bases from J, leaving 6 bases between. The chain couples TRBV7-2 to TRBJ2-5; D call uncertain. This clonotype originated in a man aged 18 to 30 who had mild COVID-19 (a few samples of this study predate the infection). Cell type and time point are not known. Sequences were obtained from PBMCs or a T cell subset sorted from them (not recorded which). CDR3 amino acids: CASSSFNQETQYF. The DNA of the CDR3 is TGTGCCAGCAGCTCCTTTAACCAAGAGACCCAGTACTTC.